This T cell receptor (beta chain) was observed in a study of blood T cell repertoires in COVID-19. Study summary: Whether acute or convalescent, the COVID-19 samples came from the United States, Italy and Spain.

Seattle's cohort entered during active infection and was followed longitudinally. Per germline, CDR1 SGHTA and CDR2 FQGNSA. Trimming removed 0 bases from V and 4 bases from J, with 16 bases in between. This CDR3 comprises 17 residues. Using immunoSEQ multiplex PCR, the repertoire was profiled, and TCRdb retains in-frame clones only, with some absent. The data hold about 230,000 clones, with roughly 80% observed a single time. The chain uses TRBV7-2 and TRBJ1-5; no definite D call. This TCR was recovered from a woman over 75 with COVID-19, enrolled during active disease. The sequenced material came from peripheral blood. CDR3 sequence reads: CASSLASRGKGNQPQHF. The CDR3 DNA reads TGTGCCAGCAGCTTAGCCAGTCGGGGAAAAGGGAATCAGCCCCAGCATTTT.